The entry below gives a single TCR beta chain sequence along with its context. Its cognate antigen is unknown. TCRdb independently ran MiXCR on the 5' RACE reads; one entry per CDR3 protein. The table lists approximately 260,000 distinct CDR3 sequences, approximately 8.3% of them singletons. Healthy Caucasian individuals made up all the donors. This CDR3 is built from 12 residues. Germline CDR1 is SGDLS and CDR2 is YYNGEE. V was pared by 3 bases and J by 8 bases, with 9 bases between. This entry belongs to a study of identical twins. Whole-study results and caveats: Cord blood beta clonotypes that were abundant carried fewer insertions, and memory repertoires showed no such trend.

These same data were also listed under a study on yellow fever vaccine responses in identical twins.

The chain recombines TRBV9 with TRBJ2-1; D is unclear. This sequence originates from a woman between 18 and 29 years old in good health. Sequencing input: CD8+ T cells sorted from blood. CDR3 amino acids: CASSAALDEQFF. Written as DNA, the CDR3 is TGTGCCAGCAGCGCCGCGCTCGATGAGCAGTTCTTC.